The clone carrying this T cell receptor (beta chain) was seen only a few times. Its antigen is unknown. The data are from a study of cytomegalovirus exposure and HLA in healthy donors. Findings and limits, study-wide: Follow-up analysis seemed to connect common viral pathogens with several of the most significant clusters identified. Analysis was carried out at a later point, and it linked a missense DCLRE1C variant to TCR beta V- and J-gene trimming.

Vbeta (60) and Jbeta (13) primers were used in the PCR. The protocol was immunoSEQ multiplex PCR, while the TCRdb copy is restricted to in-frame clones and leaves out a portion. Here the sample spans roughly 80,000 clones, roughly two thirds being singletons. The junction had 3 bases not matched to a gene; V was cut back by 2 bases and J by 7 bases. Per the germline V gene, CDR1 is MNHEY and CDR2 is SMNVEV (reference sequence). This CDR3 has 16 residues. The sequencing sample was made of PBMCs. The chain joins TRBV27 to TRBJ2-1; 15 nucleotides agree with TRBD2. This sequence originates from a woman in her forties or fifties in good health and CMV-seropositive. For the CDR3, the DNA is TGTGCCAGCAGTTTAGGACTAGCGGGGGGGCAGAATGAGCAGTTCTTC. Its protein is CASSLGLAGGQNEQFF.